Each of the 30 T cell receptor beta chains below was sequenced from the same sample in a study of T cell responses to AZD1222 COVID-19 vaccine (dated by TCRdb to about 2021). This specimen's time point label, interpreted: baseline before first vaccination. This specimen's treatment or condition label, interpreted: meningococcal conjugate vaccine given as trial control. Library preparation employed the immunoSEQ multiplex PCR assay. The clones in this table, taken by TCRdb from immuneACCESS, are in-frame only. Not every clone is retained; where verified, under half of the shortfall comes from an unresolved V gene, and the cause of the rest is unknown. For this sample the table gives about 190,000 clones, of which about 87% were detected only once. 2.5% to 3% of the sample is taken by the ten largest. The material sequenced was peripheral blood, taken on day 0 of MenACWY control vaccination. These receptors were taken from an adult in good health.

This clone was seen just once. J is TRBJ1-2 and V is TRBV2; D is unresolved. Trimming shortened V by 6 bases and J by 4 bases, and 12 bases separated the two germline ends. This CDR3 has 13 residues. The germline CDR1 and CDR2 sequences are SNHLY and FYNNEI. The CDR3 nucleotides are TGTGCCAGCAGCGGAAGACAAATCTATGGCTACACCTTC. This encodes CASSGRQIYGYTF.

This clone was observed a few times. V and J are TRBV11-3 and TRBJ1-1, with 8 bases lining up with TRBD1. The trim removed 0 bases at V and 1 base at J, leaving 7 bases unmatched. CDR1 SGHNT and CDR2 YENEEA come from the germline V gene. This CDR3 is built from 17 residues. CDR3 in DNA: TGTGCCAGCAGCTTAGATCGGCCAGGGGGCCGGAACACTGAAGCTTTCTTT. Residues: CASSLDRPGGRNTEAFF.

The chain couples TRBV28 to TRBJ1-2, with 7 bases fitting TRBD1. The V gene end was trimmed by 2 bases and the J gene end by 4 bases; junction bases not matched to a gene: 7. The CDR3 loop spans 15 amino acids. Germline CDR1 reads MDHEN; CDR2 reads SYDVKM. The CDR3 nucleotides read TGTGCCAGCAGTTTAACGGGACAGTTCTTCTATGGCTACACCTTC. Translated, it gives CASSLTGQFFYGYTF.

The chain is built from TRBV21-1 and TRBJ2-1; the DNA was not used to check the table's D call, TRBD1. TRBV21-1 is listed as a pseudogene. The CDR3 covers 15 residues. In DNA form, the CDR3 reads TGTGCCAGCAGCAAGGGACACACGCCGACCAATGAGCAGTTCTTC. This codes for CASSKGHTPTNEQFF.

This chain uses TRBV6-5 with TRBJ1-1; 8 nucleotides match TRBD1. CDR1 is MNHEY, CDR2 SVGAGI, per germline. Losses at the gene ends were 4 bases for V and 0 bases for J; bases not matched to a gene: 1. The CDR3 runs 14 residues. The chain's CDR3 is CASSWTGMNTEAFF. The CDR3 nucleotides read TGTGCCAGCAGTTGGACAGGGATGAACACTGAAGCTTTCTTT.

This chain uses TRBV27 with TRBJ2-1, with 8 bases that match TRBD1. The germline gives CDR1 MNHEY, CDR2 SMNVEV (reference sequence). The junction had 4 bases not matched to a gene; V was cut back by 2 bases and J by 4 bases. The length of the CDR3 is 15 residues. The CDR3 DNA reads as TGTGCCAGCAGTTTAGGACAGGGATCTTACAATGAGCAGTTCTTC. This sequence encodes CASSLGQGSYNEQFF.

The chain combines TRBV4-1 with TRBJ2-7; D is perhaps TRBD1 (6 bases). Per the germline V gene, CDR1 is MGHRA and CDR2 is YSYEKL. This CDR3 has 13 residues. V was cut by 3 bases and J by 7 bases, with 13 bases left in between. The CDR3 bases are TGCGCCAGCAGCCACACCGAGGGGGTGGAGCAGTACTTC. It translates to CASSHTEGVEQYF.

The chain is built from TRBV1 and TRBJ1-2. TRBV1 is termed a pseudogene. This CDR3 comprises 15 residues. As DNA, the CDR3 is TGCACCAGCAGCCAAGCAAATGGTAGAAACTATGGCTACACCTTC. It yields the protein CTSSQANGRNYGYTF.

The chain recombines TRBV4-3 with TRBJ1-2, with D hard to call. Between the trimmed V and J ends, which lost 0 bases and 3 bases, there was a span of 11 bases. The V gene's germline CDR1 is LGHNA and CDR2 YSLEER. The CDR3 consists of 15 residues. In DNA form, the CDR3 reads TGCGCCAGCAGCCAAGAAACGGGAGCGGACTATGGCTACACCTTC. Protein: CASSQETGADYGYTF.

The chain is built from TRBV5-1 and TRBJ2-1; D call uncertain. Germline CDR1 is SGHRS and CDR2 is YFSETQ. The CDR3 runs 15 residues. Trimming cost V 0 bases and J 1 base, with 8 bases left between them. The CDR3 nucleotides are TGCGCCAGCAGCTTGGAGGCGGATTCCTACAATGAGCAGTTCTTC. Translating it yields CASSLEADSYNEQFF.

The gene calls are TRBV27 and TRBJ2-6, with D possibly being TRBD1 (5 bases). Trimming pared 3 bases from V and 1 base from J, leaving 13 bases between. This CDR3 has 17 residues. Germline V CDR1 and CDR2: MNHEY, SMNVEV (reference sequence). In DNA form, the CDR3 reads TGTGCCAGCAGTTTCGGGCAGGGCCTTTCTGGGGCCAACGTCCTGACTTTC. Amino acid sequence: CASSFGQGLSGANVLTF.

The CDR3 loop is CASSYGQGAVQPQHF. The CDR3 DNA reads as TGTGCCAGCAGTTACGGACAGGGGGCTGTTCAGCCCCAGCATTTT. The chain links TRBV28 to TRBJ1-5; 11 bases line up with TRBD1. This CDR3 is built from 15 residues. The V segment lost 4 bases and the J segment 6 bases; nucleotides outside the gene matches: 5. Germline V gives CDR1 MDHEN, CDR2 SYDVKM.

V usage is TRBV3-1 (or the pseudogene TRBV3-2) and J usage is TRBJ2-7; D gene ambiguous. Germline assignment: CDR1 LGHDT and CDR2 YNNKEL (reference sequence). This CDR3 region has 18 residues. V was clipped by 0 bases and J by 3 bases, with 21 bases between them. In DNA form, the CDR3 reads TGTGCCAGCAGCCAAGATCTAAACAAGGGCCCAGCTGTCTACGAGCAGTACTTC. Translating gives CASSQDLNKGPAVYEQYF.

V usage is TRBV14 and J usage is TRBJ2-5; D possibly corresponds to TRBD2 (5 bases). CDR1 is SGHDN and CDR2 is FVKESK in the germline V gene. The CDR3 extends over 14 amino acids. V lost 1 base and J 5 bases, leaving 11 bases between the germline ends. CDR3 protein: CASSQVGLRETQYF. The CDR3 DNA sequence: TGTGCCAGCAGCCAAGTAGGACTCCGGGAGACCCAGTACTTC.

This rearrangement joins TRBV4-3 to TRBJ1-3; no clear D. The ends were cut back, 2 bases at V and 0 bases at J, with 11 bases in the middle. Germline V gene lookup returns CDR1 LGHNA and CDR2 YSLEER. The CDR3 sequence is 16 residues long. The CDR3 sequence: CASSQSPANSGNTIYF. In DNA form, the CDR3 reads TGCGCCAGCAGCCAAAGCCCAGCTAACTCTGGAAACACCATATATTTT.

The rearrangement links TRBV9 to TRBJ1-4, with TRBD1 as a possible D gene (6 bases). The CDR3 sequence is 15 residues long. V was shortened by 4 bases and J by 0 bases, with 10 bases between the two germline ends. CDR1 SGDLS and CDR2 YYNGEE come from the germline V gene. The CDR3 nucleotides are TGTGCCAGCAGCCTGGGACAAACAACTAATGAAAAACTGTTTTTT. This sequence encodes CASSLGQTTNEKLFF.

The CDR3 sequence is CAISGGGMNTEAFF. The CDR3 coding sequence is TGTGCCATCTCAGGGGGAGGGATGAACACTGAAGCTTTCTTT. The gene calls are TRBV10-3 and TRBJ1-1; TRBD1 matches at 7 bases. The CDR3 is made up of 14 amino acids. With 8 bases clipped from V and 0 bases from J, the junction kept 6 bases outside the gene matches. CDR1 and CDR2 (germline): ENHRY, SYGVKD.

The genes are TRBV5-1 and TRBJ1-3; weak D call: TRBD1 (6 bases). The V end was cut by 4 bases, the J end by 4 bases, with 18 bases between. CDR1 is SGHRS and CDR2 is YFSETQ in the germline V gene. The CDR3 loop spans 16 amino acids. The CDR3 here is CASSPGGAGEGNTIYF. CDR3 bases: TGCGCCAGCAGCCCAGGAGGGGCAGGGGAAGGAAACACCATATATTTT. The variable domain in full, completed from reference TRBV5-1 and TRBJ1-3, reads KAGVTQTPRYLIKTRGQQVTLSCSPISGHRSVSWYQQTPGQGLQFLFEYFSETQRNKGNFPGRFSGRQFSNSRSEMNVSTLELGDSALYLCASSPGGAGEGNTIYFGEGSWLTVV.

This chain joins TRBV7-8 and TRBJ2-1; TRBD2 agrees at 9 bases. V lost 5 bases and J lost 0; bases outside the gene matches: 14. The CDR3 is 19 residues long. Germline V gene lookup returns CDR1 SGHVS and CDR2 FQNEAQ. DNA for the CDR3: TGTGCCAGCAGCCACCGGAGGGCTTCTAGCGGGAACTCCTACAATGAGCAGTTCTTC. It translates to CASSHRRASSGNSYNEQFF.

For this clone: A read error may account for a junction end that differs from germline. The chain employs TRBV7-2 and TRBJ1-3; D might be TRBD1 (5 bases). Germline CDR1 and CDR2: SGHTA and FQGNSA. This CDR3 contains 12 residues. In DNA, the CDR3 is TGTGCCAGCCGCTTGGGGGGAGACACCATATATTTT. Its protein is CASRLGGDTIYF. Supplemented by reference TRBV7-2 and TRBJ1-3, the full variable domain reads GAGVSQSPSNKVTEKGKDVELRCDPISGHTALYWYRQSLGQGLEFLIYFQGNSAPDKSGLPSDRFSAERTGGSVSTLTIQRTQQEDSAVYLCASRLGGDTIYFGEGSWLTVV.

J is TRBJ2-1 and V is TRBV5-1; D is perhaps TRBD2 (5 bases). The V and J ends lost 1 base and 5 bases respectively, with 16 bases between them. Germline values: CDR1 SGHRS, CDR2 YFSETQ. This CDR3 region has 16 residues. The CDR3 loop reads CASSLKSSGENNEQFF. The CDR3 nucleotides are TGCGCCAGCAGCTTGAAATCGTCCGGGGAAAACAATGAGCAGTTCTTC. The full variable domain, in which reference TRBV5-1 and TRBJ2-1 provide the parts outside the CDR3, is KAGVTQTPRYLIKTRGQQVTLSCSPISGHRSVSWYQQTPGQGLQFLFEYFSETQRNKGNFPGRFSGRQFSNSRSEMNVSTLELGDSALYLCASSLKSSGENNEQFFGPGTRLTVL.

The V gene is TRBV7-3, the J gene TRBJ2-4; D may be TRBD2 (6 bases). With 1 base removed from V and 3 bases from J, the gap between germline ends came to 16 bases. Germline assignment: CDR1 SGHTA and CDR2 FQGTGA. The length of the CDR3 is 17 residues. CDR3 region: CASSLSGPGVVKNIQYF. The CDR3 DNA reads TGTGCCAGCAGCTTAAGTGGTCCGGGAGTCGTCAAAAACATTCAGTACTTC.

The rearrangement uses TRBV30 and TRBJ2-7, with 7 bases matching TRBD2. Germline V gene sequence: CDR1 GTSNPN, CDR2 SVGIG (reference sequence). With 0 bases clipped from V and 2 bases from J, the junction kept 4 bases outside the gene matches. The CDR3 runs 14 residues. The CDR3 sequence is CAWSVASGAYEQYF. CDR3 nucleotides: TGTGCCTGGAGTGTTGCGAGCGGGGCCTACGAGCAGTACTTC. Combining the CDR3 with reference TRBV30 and TRBJ2-7 gives the whole variable domain SQTIHQWPATLVQPVGSPLSLECTVEGTSNPNLYWYRQAAGRGLQLLFYSVGIGQISSEVPQNLSASRPQDRQFILSSKKLLLSDSGFYLCAWSVASGAYEQYFGPGTRLTVT.

The chain uses TRBV28 and TRBJ1-4; no clear D gene. The germline V and J ends were trimmed by 5 bases and 14 bases, with 18 bases remaining between them. The CDR3 has 13 amino acids. Per the germline V gene, CDR1 is MDHEN and CDR2 is SYDVKM. CDR3 nucleotides: TGTGCCAGCAGTACGCCGCCGGGATCCAAGCTGTTTTTT. This codes for CASSTPPGSKLFF.

This chain uses TRBV27 with TRBJ2-2, with D possibly being TRBD1 (6 bases). CDR1 is MNHEY and CDR2 is SMNVEV in the germline V gene (reference sequence). This CDR3 region has 12 residues. Trimming pared 5 bases from V and 7 bases from J, leaving 8 bases between. In DNA, the CDR3 is TGTGCCAGCAGTAAGGACAGCGGGGAGCTGTTTTTT. It specifies CASSKDSGELFF.

V is TRBV19 and J is TRBJ1-2; 9 bases fit TRBD1. CDR1 is LNHDA, CDR2 SQIVND, per germline (reference sequence). V lost 7 bases to trimming and J lost 4 bases; unmatched junction nucleotides: 10. The length of the CDR3 is 15 residues. The CDR3 protein is CASKGQGRLGYGYTF. The CDR3 DNA reads TGTGCCAGTAAGGGACAGGGTAGGTTGGGCTATGGCTACACCTTC. Full variable domain (rest looked up from reference TRBV19 and TRBJ1-2): DGGITQSPKYLFRKEGQNVTLSCEQNLNHDAMYWYRQDPGQGLRLIYYSQIVNDFQKGDIAEGYSVSREKKESFPLTVTSAQKNPTAFYLCASKGQGRLGYGYTFGSGTRLTVV.

The chain is built from TRBV11-2 and TRBJ2-7; a possible D gene is TRBD1 (6 bases). The V end was cut by 1 base, the J end by 4 bases, with 11 bases between. Germline V gene data show CDR1 as SGHAT and CDR2 as FQNNGV. CDR3 size: 14 residues. In DNA, the CDR3 is TGTGCCAGCAGCTTAGCGTCGCAGGGGTACGAGCAGTACTTC. Its protein is CASSLASQGYEQYF.

The chain links TRBV2 to TRBJ2-1, with 11 nucleotides matching TRBD2. Germline CDR1 reads SNHLY; CDR2 reads FYNNEI. This CDR3 is built from 15 residues. Losses at the gene ends were 6 bases for V and 5 bases for J; bases not matched to a gene: 6. CDR3 in DNA: TGTGCCAGCAGCAGACTAGCGGGGTTGAACAATGAGCAGTTCTTC. Its protein product is CASSRLAGLNNEQFF.

The gene calls are TRBV15 and TRBJ2-1; D possibly corresponds to TRBD1 (5 bases). This CDR3 has 15 residues. Trimming took off 5 bases at V and 4 bases at J, with 15 bases between the two ends. Germline V lookup: CDR1 LNHNV, CDR2 YYDKDF (reference sequence). CDR3 nucleotide sequence: TGTGCCACCAGCGCCTGGGGTAGGGGTTACAATGAGCAGTTCTTC. It encodes CATSAWGRGYNEQFF.

This clone was detected a few times. This chain links TRBV30 with TRBJ1-6, with a weak D call TRBD1 (5 bases). V was shortened by 4 bases and J by 6 bases, with 16 bases between the two germline ends. The CDR3 is 15 amino acids. Per germline, CDR1 GTSNPN and CDR2 SVGIG (reference sequence). The chain's CDR3 is CAWNAGELGNSPLHF. The CDR3 DNA follows: TGTGCCTGGAATGCGGGGGAATTGGGTAATTCACCCCTCCACTTT.